The 26 T cell receptor beta chains in this list originate from one sample, sequenced in a study of T cell responses to AZD1222 COVID-19 vaccine. Assay used: immunoSEQ multiplex PCR; TCRdb lists only in-frame clones, some missing. Found here are about 150,000 clones, 90% of them singletons; the top ten hold 18%. The sample here was peripheral blood, taken on day 0 of AZD1222 vaccination. The receptors were gathered from an adult in good health.

The chain employs TRBV30 and TRBJ1-1; 9 nucleotides align to TRBD1. The junction had 13 bases not matched to a gene; V was cut back by 6 bases and J by 5 bases. The CDR3 spans 15 residues. CDR1 is GTSNPN and CDR2 is SVGIG in the germline V gene (reference sequence). The CDR3 region has the DNA TGTGCCTGCAATCCAGGACAGGGGTTTAGGACTGAAGCTTTCTTT. Translation: CACNPGQGFRTEAFF.

V is TRBV5-1 and J is TRBJ1-5; 12 bases line up with TRBD1. This CDR3 region has 16 residues. Looked up from germline, CDR1 is SGHRS and CDR2 is YFSETQ. J lost 3 bases, V lost 4 bases, and 5 bases had no gene match. The CDR3 loop reads CASSPGTGGPNQPQHF. The CDR3 DNA reads as TGCGCCAGCAGCCCCGGGACAGGGGGCCCCAATCAGCCCCAGCATTTT. Combining the CDR3 with reference TRBV5-1 and TRBJ1-5 gives the whole variable domain KAGVTQTPRYLIKTRGQQVTLSCSPISGHRSVSWYQQTPGQGLQFLFEYFSETQRNKGNFPGRFSGRQFSNSRSEMNVSTLELGDSALYLCASSPGTGGPNQPQHFGDGTRLSIL.

This chain's CDR3 is CASTRDRGRNTGELFF. The CDR3 bases are TGCGCCAGCACCCGTGATAGGGGACGGAACACCGGGGAGCTGTTTTTT. The chain uses TRBV5-1 and TRBJ2-2; either TRBD1 or TRBD2 may fit D (5 bases each). V dropped 6 bases and J dropped 1 base, with 16 bases sitting between them. The CDR3 runs to 16 residues. Germline values: CDR1 SGHRS, CDR2 YFSETQ.

The genes are TRBV11-2 and TRBJ1-4, with 8 bases fitting TRBD1. The trim removed 5 bases at V and 3 bases at J, leaving 5 bases unmatched. Germline V gene sequence: CDR1 SGHAT, CDR2 FQNNGV. This CDR3 has 15 residues. The DNA of the CDR3 is TGTGCCAGCAGCACCTGGACAGGGTCTAATGAAAAACTGTTTTTT. Residues: CASSTWTGSNEKLFF.

The CDR3 region is CASSLAVQGTYNEQFF. CDR3 nucleotides: TGCGCCAGCAGCTTGGCCGTGCAGGGCACCTACAATGAGCAGTTCTTC. V and J are TRBV5-1 and TRBJ2-1, with D possibly being TRBD1 (5 bases). Deletions cut 0 bases from V and 2 bases from J, with 12 bases between. The germline gives CDR1 SGHRS, CDR2 YFSETQ. The CDR3 totals 16 residues.

This chain links TRBV5-1 with TRBJ2-5; 8 nucleotides agree with TRBD2. The trim removed 4 bases at V and 4 bases at J, leaving 6 bases unmatched. CDR1 is SGHRS and CDR2 is YFSETQ in the germline V gene. This CDR3 is 14 amino acids long. CDR3 coding DNA: TGCGCCAGCAGCCTAGAGCGGGAGCGAGAGACCCAGTACTTC. It translates to CASSLERERETQYF.

The V call is TRBV10-2, the J call TRBJ2-7; unclear D gene. V shed 2 bases and J shed 1 base, with 12 bases lying between them. Germline lookup yields CDR1 WSHSY and CDR2 SAAADI. The CDR3 runs to 15 residues. CDR3 in amino acids: CASSENGSPSYEQYF. The CDR3 region has the DNA TGCGCCAGCAGTGAGAATGGCTCCCCATCCTACGAGCAGTACTTC.

This clone was counted only a few times. The V and J genes are TRBV19 and TRBJ2-2, with D perhaps matching TRBD1 or TRBD2 (5 bases each). Germline CDR1 is LNHDA and CDR2 is SQIVND (reference sequence). CDR3 size: 14 residues. Deletions cut 9 bases from V and 9 bases from J, with 20 bases between. For the CDR3, the DNA is TGTGCCAGCGGTTCCGGGGCCCCCATAAGGGAGCTGTTTTTT. As protein: CASGSGAPIRELFF.

J is TRBJ2-2 and V is TRBV6-6; D remains unclear. V shed 2 bases and J shed 4 bases, with 8 bases lying between them. The CDR3 length is 14 residues. Germline CDR1 is MNHNY and CDR2 is SVGAGI (reference sequence). The CDR3 coding sequence is TGTGCCAGCAGTTACGTGCCCGGCACCGGGGAGCTGTTTTTT. Translated, it gives CASSYVPGTGELFF.

The chain links TRBV27 to TRBJ1-5; D remains unclear. The CDR3 sequence is 15 residues long. CDR1 is MNHEY, CDR2 SMNVEV, per germline (reference sequence). The V and J ends lost 6 bases and 2 bases respectively, with 14 bases between them. In nucleotides, the CDR3 is TGTGCCAGCAGCGCAGGCCACCCGGGCAATCAGCCCCAGCATTTT. This translates into CASSAGHPGNQPQHF.

This sequence joins TRBV9 and TRBJ1-2; D ambiguous. V was clipped by 4 bases and J by 7 bases, with 17 bases between them. This CDR3 is 14 amino acids long. Germline-derived CDR1 and CDR2 are SGDLS and YYNGEE. CDR3 nucleotides: TGTGCCAGCAGCCCGACCCCGGGAGTGGGTGGCTACACCTTC. As protein: CASSPTPGVGGYTF.

The chain links TRBV28 to TRBJ1-5; D is uncertain. V was trimmed by 1 base and J by 7 bases, leaving 8 bases between them. Germline values: CDR1 MDHEN, CDR2 SYDVKM. This CDR3 has 13 amino acids. The CDR3 DNA sequence: TGTGCCAGCAGTTTATCGCATAGCCAGCCCCAGCATTTT. Translation gives CASSLSHSQPQHF.

The CDR3 sequence is CASRTALNQPQHF. DNA for the CDR3: TGTGCCAGTAGGACGGCCCTCAATCAGCCCCAGCATTTT. The chain couples TRBV19 to TRBJ1-5; D uncertain. Looked up from germline, CDR1 is LNHDA and CDR2 is SQIVND (reference sequence). The CDR3 extends over 13 amino acids. V lost 6 bases and J lost 3, with 9 bases in between.

The chain uses TRBV5-1 and TRBJ2-5; D remains ambiguous. V was clipped by 2 bases and J by 3 bases, with 11 bases between them. Germline V gene sequence: CDR1 SGHRS, CDR2 YFSETQ. This CDR3 has 14 amino acids. The CDR3 DNA follows: TGCGCCAGCAGCTTACGCGGAATAAAAGAGACCCAGTACTTC. Protein product: CASSLRGIKETQYF. Together with reference TRBV5-1 and TRBJ2-5, the CDR3 gives the full variable domain: KAGVTQTPRYLIKTRGQQVTLSCSPISGHRSVSWYQQTPGQGLQFLFEYFSETQRNKGNFPGRFSGRQFSNSRSEMNVSTLELGDSALYLCASSLRGIKETQYFGPGTRLLVL.

This clone was counted a single time. J is TRBJ2-7 and V is TRBV11-3; TRBD2 agrees at 7 bases. Trimming cost V 3 bases and J 5 bases; bases outside gene matches: 7. The CDR3 is 14 amino acids. Germline-derived CDR1 and CDR2 are SGHNT and YENEEA. The CDR3 loop is CASSFWAGVDEQYF. The DNA for the CDR3 is TGTGCCAGCAGCTTCTGGGCGGGAGTGGACGAGCAGTACTTC.

This sequence joins TRBV18 and TRBJ2-1, with 9 bases lining up with TRBD2. Germline V CDR1 and CDR2: KGHSH, LQKENI. The CDR3 extends over 15 amino acids. After removal of 2 bases from V and 5 bases from J, the junction contained 4 bases not matched to a gene. In DNA form, the CDR3 reads TGTGCCAGCTCACCAGGAGTAGCGGGGGACAATGAGCAGTTCTTC. It encodes CASSPGVAGDNEQFF. Full variable domain (outside the CDR3, taken from reference TRBV18 and TRBJ2-1): NAGVMQNPRHLVRRRGQEARLRCSPMKGHSHVYWYRQLPEEGLKFMVYLQKENIIDESGMPKERFSAEFPKEGPSILRIQQVVRGDSAAYFCASSPGVAGDNEQFFGPGTRLTVL.

V and J are TRBV11-1 and TRBJ2-1; 13 bases align to TRBD2. Unmatched junction bases numbered 4, after V lost 5 bases and J lost 6 bases. Looked up from germline, CDR1 is SGHAT and CDR2 is FQDESV (reference sequence). The CDR3 is 15 residues long. CDR3 residues: CASSGGLAGANEQFF. In DNA form, the CDR3 reads TGTGCCAGCAGCGGAGGACTAGCGGGAGCCAATGAGCAGTTCTTC.

The gene calls are TRBV4-2 and TRBJ2-7; 8 bases match TRBD2. CDR3 length equals 16 residues. After removal of 0 bases from V and 1 base from J, the junction contained 5 bases not matched to a gene. Germline-derived CDR1 and CDR2 are LGHNA and YNFKEQ. Here the CDR3 reads CASSQDRLAGSYEQYF. In DNA, the CDR3 is TGTGCCAGCAGCCAAGATCGGTTAGCGGGGTCCTACGAGCAGTACTTC.

This chain uses TRBV28 with TRBJ1-5; tentative D call: TRBD1 (5 bases). The germline V and J ends were trimmed by 7 bases and 0 bases, with 25 bases remaining between them. Germline V CDR1 and CDR2: MDHEN, SYDVKM. This CDR3 is built from 19 residues. This chain's CDR3 is CASIALKGGLGASNQPQHF. The CDR3 nucleotides are TGTGCCAGCATCGCACTTAAAGGAGGGCTAGGGGCTAGCAATCAGCCCCAGCATTTT.

The chain employs TRBV6-1 and TRBJ2-7; 10 bases map to TRBD1. Germline CDR1 MNHNS, CDR2 SASEGT. The ends lost 3 bases at V and 2 bases at J; junction bases unmatched: 4. This CDR3 region has 15 residues. The CDR3 is CASSDPGQGAYEQYF. The CDR3 bases are TGTGCCAGCAGTGACCCCGGACAGGGGGCCTACGAGCAGTACTTC.

The genes are TRBV11-3 and TRBJ2-2; D perhaps matches TRBD1 (6 bases). The germline V and J ends were trimmed by 5 bases and 4 bases, with 14 bases remaining between them. The CDR3 spans 15 residues. Germline values: CDR1 SGHNT, CDR2 YENEEA. CDR3 coding DNA: TGTGCCAGCAGCCCCTCCCAGGGGATCACCGGGGAGCTGTTTTTT. This codes for CASSPSQGITGELFF.

This sequence joins TRBV6-5 and TRBJ1-2, with TRBD1 matching 7 bases. Trimming at V came to 11 bases and at J to 4 bases, leaving 13 bases not matched to a gene. Germline V gene data show CDR1 as MNHEY and CDR2 as SVGAGI. CDR3 length: 14 residues. The CDR3 coding sequence is TGTGCCGGAACTCGACAGGGAGACTTCTATGGCTACACCTTC. Translating gives CAGTRQGDFYGYTF.

The chain has TRBV27 and TRBJ2-3, with 9 bases identical to TRBD1. The CDR3 is 16 residues long. After removal of 6 bases from V and 4 bases from J, the junction contained 11 bases not matched to a gene. The germline V gene encodes CDR1 MNHEY and CDR2 SMNVEV (reference sequence). The CDR3 spells CASSTGPGQGADTQYF. In DNA form, the CDR3 reads TGTGCCAGCAGCACGGGGCCGGGACAGGGTGCAGATACGCAGTATTTT.

CDR3 protein: CASSLGGLEYNEQFF. The CDR3 coding sequence is TGTGCCAGCAGCTTAGGGGGACTAGAATACAATGAGCAGTTCTTC. This chain connects TRBV7-6 to TRBJ2-1, with 8 bases identical to TRBD2. CDR3 length equals 15 residues. The junction had 3 bases not matched to a gene; V was cut back by 1 base and J by 4 bases. CDR1 and CDR2 from the germline V gene are SGHVS and FNYEAQ. The full variable domain, its missing parts supplied by reference TRBV7-6 and TRBJ2-1, is GAGVSQSPRYKVTKRGQDVALRCDPISGHVSLYWYRQALGQGPEFLTYFNYEAQQDKSGLPNDRFSAERPEGSISTLTIQRTEQRDSAMYRCASSLGGLEYNEQFFGPGTRLTVL.

V is TRBV3-1 (or the pseudogene TRBV3-2) and J is TRBJ1-4, with TRBD1 matching over 8 bases. This CDR3 has 17 residues. The germline V gene encodes CDR1 LGHDT and CDR2 YNNKEL (reference sequence). Trimming took 1 base from V and 8 from J; bases not matched to a gene: 12. CDR3 DNA: TGTGCCAGCAGCCAAGCGATGGTAAAGGACAGGGTGGAAAAACTGTTTTTT. Translating it yields CASSQAMVKDRVEKLFF.

This sequence joins TRBV4-1 and TRBJ1-5; D call uncertain. Per germline, CDR1 MGHRA and CDR2 YSYEKL. The length of the CDR3 is 17 residues. V lost 1 base and J 8 bases, leaving 21 bases between the germline ends. The CDR3 coding sequence is TGCGCCAGCAGCCAAGTGGACGTCGGCCTGCCTCGGGAGCCCCAGCATTTT. Translating gives CASSQVDVGLPREPQHF.